This T cell receptor beta chain was profiled in a study of shared clonotypes between healthy human individuals. This clone was seen at least ten times. This CDR3 has 18 amino acids. Germline assignment: CDR1 SGHRS and CDR2 YFSETQ. V was pared by 4 bases and J by 2 bases, with 19 bases between. CD4+ cell separation produced CD45RA+ naive and CD45RA-negative memory subsets. Clones were sequenced by immunoSEQ multiplex PCR, and TCRdb holds only the in-frame ones, with some missing. The top ten hold about 1.5% of the sample, which has about 1 million clones, around 74% seen once. The rearrangement uses TRBV5-1 and TRBJ2-6, with a possible D match to TRBD1 (7 bases). The sequencing input was memory CD4+ T cells sorted from blood. As to subset: CD45RA-negative fraction. This sequence originates from a man younger than 30 in good health. DNA of the CDR3: TGCGCCAGCAGCCCGGGCCCCCAGGGGGGAACTGGGGCCAACGTCCTGACTTTC. Amino acid sequence: CASSPGPQGGTGANVLTF.